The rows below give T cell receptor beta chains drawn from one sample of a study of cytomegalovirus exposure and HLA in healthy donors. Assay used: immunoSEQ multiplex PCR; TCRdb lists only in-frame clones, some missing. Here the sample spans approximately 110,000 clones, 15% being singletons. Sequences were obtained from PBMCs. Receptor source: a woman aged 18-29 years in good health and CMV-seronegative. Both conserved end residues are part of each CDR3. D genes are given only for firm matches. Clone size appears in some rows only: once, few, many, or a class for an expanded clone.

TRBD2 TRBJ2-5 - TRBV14 CASSQVARLAGGKETQYF TGTGCCAGCAGCCAAGTCGCGCGACTAGCGGGGGGGAAAGAGACCCAGTACTTC
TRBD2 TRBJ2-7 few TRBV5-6 CASSRLAGGSYEQYF TGTGCCAGCAGCCGACTAGCGGGGGGCAGCTACGAGCAGTACTTC
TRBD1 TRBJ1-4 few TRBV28 CASSFRGGGGEKLFF TGTGCCAGCAGTTTCCGAGGTGGAGGGGGCGAAAAACTGTTTTTT
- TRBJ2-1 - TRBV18 CASSPSRQVAPNEQFF TGTGCCAGCTCACCCAGCCGACAGGTCGCTCCCAATGAGCAGTTCTTC
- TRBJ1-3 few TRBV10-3 CAISGEISGNTIYF TGTGCCATCAGTGGGGAGATCTCTGGAAACACCATATATTTT
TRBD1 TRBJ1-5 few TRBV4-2 CASSPGTGEFSNQPQHF TGTGCCAGCAGCCCAGGGACAGGCGAATTTAGCAATCAGCCCCAGCATTTT
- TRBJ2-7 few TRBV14 CASSQTGTKPYEQYF TGTGCCAGCAGCCAAACCGGGACAAAACCCTACGAGCAGTACTTC
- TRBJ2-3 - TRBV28 CASSLSGTTDTQYF TGTGCCAGCAGTTTATCGGGTACCACAGATACGCAGTATTTT
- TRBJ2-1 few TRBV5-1 CASSLTANEQFF TGCGCCAGCAGCTTGACAGCCAATGAGCAGTTCTTC
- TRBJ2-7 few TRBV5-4 CASSSGGTSYEQYF TGTGCCAGCAGCAGCGGAGGGACGAGTTACGAGCAGTACTTC
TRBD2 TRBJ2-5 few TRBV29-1 CSVESGAGGGETQYF TGCAGCGTTGAGTCGGGCGCGGGCGGGGGGGAGACCCAGTACTTC
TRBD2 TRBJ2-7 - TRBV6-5 CASSYSGARDYEQYF TGTGCCAGCAGTTACAGCGGGGCCCGCGACTACGAGCAGTACTTC